The T cell receptor (beta chain) described here comes from a study of blood T cell repertoires in COVID-19. Study context: Samples taken during acute and convalescent COVID-19 were collected in the United States, Italy and Spain.

Authors' analysis steps: Nucleated cell number was recorded as an estimate derived from reference gene primer amplification. Only in-frame clones appear in the TCRdb table, and some are missing; sequencing was by immunoSEQ multiplex PCR. V, J and clone size derive from that table, while D and trimming were established from the DNA sequence. Of about 14,000 clones listed, 86% are singletons. V was clipped by 5 bases and J by 5 bases; unmatched bases: 8. The V gene's germline CDR1 is SGHTA and CDR2 FQGNSA. This CDR3 contains 15 residues. The chain joins TRBV7-2 to TRBJ2-1, with TRBD1 matching over 8 bases. The sample comprised peripheral blood. The source is a man at least 80 years old with acute or convalescent COVID-19. CDR3 region: CASSTRDRPNNEQFF. Written as DNA, the CDR3 is TGTGCCAGCAGCACCCGGGACAGGCCCAACAATGAGCAGTTCTTC.